Sequencing of this T cell receptor beta chain was carried out in a study of OX40 agonist ivuxolimab in advanced cancers. Study-level results: Among the lowest peripheral clonal expansion occurred in 0.1-3.0 mg/kg partial responders. More expanded clones were found, on average, in CD8+ than in CD4+ T cells.

The timepoints at which blood was sampled were baseline, cycle 4 day 1, and cycle 7 day 1. The method was immunoSEQ multiplex PCR; TCRdb's version includes in-frame clones alone and lacks a portion of them. The data hold roughly 90,000 clones, with more than 80% observed a single time. This clone occurred once. Its antigen is unknown. This sequence originates from an adult with an advanced solid tumor such as melanoma, head and neck, liver or kidney cancer. The input for sequencing was CD4+ or CD8+ T cells sorted from blood, taken in a trial of the OX40 agonist ivuxolimab.

The CDR3 protein is CASENTENTEAFF. The CDR3 DNA sequence: TGTGCCAGCGAGAATACAGAGAACACTGAAGCTTTCTTT. V gene TRBV6-5 combines with J gene TRBJ1-1; unclear D gene. The length of the CDR3 is 13 residues. V dropped 8 bases and J dropped 1 base, with 11 bases sitting between them. Germline CDR1 is MNHEY and CDR2 is SVGAGI.